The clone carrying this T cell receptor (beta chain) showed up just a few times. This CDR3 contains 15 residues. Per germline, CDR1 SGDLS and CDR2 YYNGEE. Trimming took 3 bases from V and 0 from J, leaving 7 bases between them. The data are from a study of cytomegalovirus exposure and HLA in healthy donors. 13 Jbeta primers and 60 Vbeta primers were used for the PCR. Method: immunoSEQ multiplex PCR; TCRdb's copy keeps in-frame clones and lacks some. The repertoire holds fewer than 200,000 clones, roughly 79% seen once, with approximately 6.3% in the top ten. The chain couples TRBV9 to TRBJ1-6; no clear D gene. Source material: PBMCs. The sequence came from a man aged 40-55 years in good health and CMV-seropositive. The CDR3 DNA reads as TGTGCCAGCAGCGGAGGGAGCTCCTATAATTCACCCCTCCACTTT. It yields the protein CASSGGSSYNSPLHF.